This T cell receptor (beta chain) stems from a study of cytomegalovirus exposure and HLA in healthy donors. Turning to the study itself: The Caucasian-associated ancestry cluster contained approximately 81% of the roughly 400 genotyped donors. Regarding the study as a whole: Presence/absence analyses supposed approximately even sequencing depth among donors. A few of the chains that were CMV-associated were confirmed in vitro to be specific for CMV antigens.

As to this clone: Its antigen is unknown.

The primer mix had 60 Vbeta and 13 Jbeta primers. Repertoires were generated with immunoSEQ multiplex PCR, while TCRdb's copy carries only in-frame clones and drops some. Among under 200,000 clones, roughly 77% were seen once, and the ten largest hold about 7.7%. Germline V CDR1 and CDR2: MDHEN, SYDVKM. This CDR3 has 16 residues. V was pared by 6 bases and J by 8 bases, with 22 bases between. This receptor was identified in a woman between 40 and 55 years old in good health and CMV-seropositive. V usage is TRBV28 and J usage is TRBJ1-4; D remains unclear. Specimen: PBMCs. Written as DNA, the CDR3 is TGTGCCAGCAGCCTGGCCTTTCCCCGAACAAGAGAAAAACTGTTTTTT. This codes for CASSLAFPRTREKLFF.